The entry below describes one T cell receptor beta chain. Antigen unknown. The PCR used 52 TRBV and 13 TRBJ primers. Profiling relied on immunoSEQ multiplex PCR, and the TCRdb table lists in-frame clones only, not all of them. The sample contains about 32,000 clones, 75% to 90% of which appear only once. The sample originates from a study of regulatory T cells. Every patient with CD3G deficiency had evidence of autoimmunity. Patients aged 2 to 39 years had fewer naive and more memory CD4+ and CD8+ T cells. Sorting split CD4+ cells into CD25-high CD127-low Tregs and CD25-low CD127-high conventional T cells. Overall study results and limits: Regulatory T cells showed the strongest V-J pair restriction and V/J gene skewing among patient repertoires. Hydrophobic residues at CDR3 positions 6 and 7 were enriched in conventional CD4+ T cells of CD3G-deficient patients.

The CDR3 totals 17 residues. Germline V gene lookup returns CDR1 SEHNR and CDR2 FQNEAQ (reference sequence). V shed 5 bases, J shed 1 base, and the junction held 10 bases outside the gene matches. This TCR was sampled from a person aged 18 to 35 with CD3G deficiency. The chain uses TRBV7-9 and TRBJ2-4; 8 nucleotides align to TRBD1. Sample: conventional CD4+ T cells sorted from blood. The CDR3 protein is CASSPGRGPGAKNIQYF. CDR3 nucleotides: TGTGCCAGCAGCCCCGGCAGGGGGCCTGGGGCCAAAAACATTCAGTACTTC.